A single sample gave rise to the 15 T cell receptor beta chains below, sequenced in a study of T cell responses to AZD1222 COVID-19 vaccine. TCRdb's table, derived via immunoSEQ multiplex PCR, lists solely in-frame clones and lacks some. The table records 160,000 or so clones, more than 80% of them present only once. The source was peripheral blood, collected 28 days after the second dose of the MenACWY control vaccine. The origin of the receptors is an adult who received the MenACWY meningococcal vaccine as a control.

This chain uses TRBV5-6 with TRBJ1-5, with D possibly being TRBD1 (5 bases). The V end was cut by 2 bases, the J end by 3 bases, with 15 bases between. This CDR3 is built from 16 residues. Germline V gene data show CDR1 as SGHDT and CDR2 as YYEEEE. CDR3 region: CASSLWGGSNNQPQHF. CDR3 sequence (DNA): TGTGCCAGCAGCTTATGGGGGGGTTCTAACAATCAGCCCCAGCATTTT.

CDR3: CASSVTTGVGPYEQYF. CDR3 bases: TGTGCCAGCAGTGTAACAACAGGGGTCGGCCCCTACGAGCAGTACTTC. The chain uses TRBV25-1 and TRBJ2-7, with 7 bases lining up with TRBD1. The V gene end was trimmed by 4 bases and the J gene end by 2 bases; junction bases not matched to a gene: 11. This CDR3 comprises 16 residues. Germline V lookup: CDR1 MGHDK, CDR2 SYGVNS.

The J gene is TRBJ1-3, the V gene TRBV28; D gene unclear. CDR1 and CDR2 from the germline V gene are MDHEN and SYDVKM. Deletions cut 7 bases from V and 0 bases from J, with 10 bases between. This CDR3 is built from 14 residues. The CDR3 DNA follows: TGTGCCAGCACCCCGTCACGCTCTGGAAACACCATATATTTT. It specifies CASTPSRSGNTIYF. The full variable domain, its missing parts supplied by reference TRBV28 and TRBJ1-3, is DVKVTQSSRYLVKRTGEKVFLECVQDMDHENMFWYRQDPGLGLRLIYFSYDVKMKEKGDIPEGYSVSREKKERFSLILESASTNQTSMYLCASTPSRSGNTIYFGEGSWLTVV.

This chain joins TRBV12-3 or TRBV12-4 and TRBJ1-5; D ambiguous. The CDR3 runs to 13 residues. V was cut by 4 bases and J by 5 bases, with 9 bases left in between. CDR3 nucleotide sequence: TGTGCCAGCAGTTCCTGGAGGGATCAGCCCCAGCATTTT. This gives the protein CASSSWRDQPQHF.

The chain combines TRBV5-1 with TRBJ1-2, with 9 bases fitting TRBD1. Germline CDR1 and CDR2: SGHRS and YFSETQ. This CDR3 region has 14 residues. The ends lost 0 bases at V and 8 bases at J; junction bases unmatched: 5. This CDR3 is CASSLGDRVAGYTF. CDR3 sequence (DNA): TGCGCCAGCAGCTTGGGGGACAGGGTAGCGGGCTACACCTTC.

This clone was counted between two and nine times. The chain recombines TRBV7-2 with TRBJ2-7; D unclear. Germline V lookup: CDR1 SGHTA, CDR2 FQGNSA. The ends were cut back, 5 bases at V and 7 bases at J, with 12 bases in the middle. The CDR3 is 12 amino acids. The CDR3 bases are TGTGCCAGCAGCCCTACCCTTGGGGAGCAGTACTTC. It yields the protein CASSPTLGEQYF.

Comments on this clone: Sequence at one end of the junction differs from germline and may be a read error. V and J are TRBV6-1 and TRBJ2-7; either TRBD1 or TRBD2 may fit D (5 bases each). Germline V lookup: CDR1 MNHNS, CDR2 SASEGT. This CDR3 is built from 14 residues. CDR3 protein: CASSEGPASSEQYF. In nucleotides, the CDR3 is TGTGCCAGCAGTGAGGGACCGGCCTCCTCCGAGCAGTACTTC.

This chain uses TRBV15 with TRBJ2-7, with D perhaps matching TRBD1 (6 bases). From germline, CDR1 is LNHNV and CDR2 YYDKDF (reference sequence). V was trimmed by 0 bases and J by 3 bases, leaving 12 bases between them. The CDR3 has 15 amino acids. CDR3 in amino acids: CATSRDPGQYYEQYF. The CDR3 nucleotides are TGTGCCACCAGCAGAGATCCCGGACAGTACTACGAGCAGTACTTC.

The V call is TRBV28, the J call TRBJ2-7; D perhaps matches TRBD1 (5 bases). The germline V gene has CDR1 MDHEN and CDR2 SYDVKM. CDR3 length: 13 amino acids. The V gene lost 5 bases and the J gene lost 2 bases, with 10 bases spanning the gap. The CDR3 nucleotides read TGTGCCAGCAGTCACAGGCGCACCTACGAGCAGTACTTC. Residues: CASSHRRTYEQYF.

This chain links TRBV3-1 (or the pseudogene TRBV3-2) with TRBJ2-4, with D possibly being TRBD1 or TRBD2 (5 bases each). Deletions cut 0 bases from V and 8 bases from J, with 11 bases between. CDR1 is LGHDT and CDR2 is YNNKEL in the germline V gene (reference sequence). The CDR3 covers 14 residues. In nucleotides, the CDR3 is TGTGCCAGCAGCCAAGAAGGGCGAGGGGACATTCAGTACTTC. Its translation: CASSQEGRGDIQYF.

V gene TRBV19 combines with J gene TRBJ1-2; no reliable D call. CDR3 length: 16 residues. V dropped 2 bases and J dropped 0 bases, with 13 bases sitting between them. Germline CDR1 LNHDA, CDR2 SQIVND (reference sequence). CDR3 amino acids: CASSIKTRNTNYGYTF. CDR3 DNA sequence: TGTGCCAGTAGTATAAAAACACGGAACACTAACTATGGCTACACCTTC.

The rearrangement links TRBV6-2 or TRBV6-3 to TRBJ1-1, with a tentative D call TRBD1 (5 bases). Germline V lookup: CDR1 MNHEY, CDR2 SVGEGT. CDR3 length equals 16 residues. Trimming left V 3 bases short and J 5 bases short, with 19 bases between. CDR3 sequence: CASSYTPITDRTEAFF. The CDR3 nucleotides are TGTGCCAGCAGTTATACCCCCATAACAGACAGAACTGAAGCTTTCTTT.

This clone was seen a single time. V usage is TRBV28 and J usage is TRBJ2-7; no clear D. The CDR3 runs 12 residues. The germline V gene encodes CDR1 MDHEN and CDR2 SYDVKM. Trimming cost V 3 bases and J 4 bases, with 7 bases left between them. The CDR3 nucleotides are TGTGCCAGCAGTTTTTCCCTTTACGAGCAGTACTTC. Its protein is CASSFSLYEQYF.

The chain recombines TRBV6-2 or TRBV6-3 with TRBJ1-5; no clear D gene. Germline loops: CDR1 MNHEY, CDR2 SVGEGT. The V end lost 4 bases, the J end lost 5 bases, and 6 bases lay between the germline ends. This CDR3 spans 12 amino acids. This CDR3 reads CASSLKYQPQHF. CDR3 sequence (DNA): TGTGCCAGCAGTTTAAAGTATCAGCCCCAGCATTTT.

The chain recombines TRBV7-9 with TRBJ2-3; D ambiguous. CDR1 and CDR2 from the germline V gene are SEHNR and FQNEAQ (reference sequence). Trimming took off 1 base at V and 5 bases at J, with 10 bases between the two ends. The CDR3 runs to 14 residues. CDR3 protein: CASSLVPGRDTQYF. CDR3 nucleotides: TGTGCCAGCAGCTTAGTGCCAGGAAGAGATACGCAGTATTTT.